Shown below are 24 T cell receptor beta chains from a single sample sequenced in a study of PD-1 blockade in mismatch repair-deficient tumors. TCRdb keeps only in-frame clones here, not all; method: immunoSEQ multiplex PCR. The data contain fewer than 10,000 clones, about 85% of them singletons. The specimen comprised PBMCs, sampled approximately 48 weeks after starting pembrolizumab. The receptors here all came from an adult with mismatch repair-deficient cancer.

The chain links TRBV5-1 to TRBJ2-5; TRBD1 agrees at 8 bases. Germline trimming cut 4 bases from V and 4 bases from J; bases unmatched to any gene: 9. The germline V gene encodes CDR1 SGHRS and CDR2 YFSETQ. CDR3 length: 15 residues. The CDR3 DNA follows: TGCGCCAGCAGCCTGACAGGGGCCGGAGGAGAGACCCAGTACTTC. This sequence encodes CASSLTGAGGETQYF. Filled out from reference TRBV5-1 and TRBJ2-5, the complete variable domain reads KAGVTQTPRYLIKTRGQQVTLSCSPISGHRSVSWYQQTPGQGLQFLFEYFSETQRNKGNFPGRFSGRQFSNSRSEMNVSTLELGDSALYLCASSLTGAGGETQYFGPGTRLLVL.

The chain couples TRBV5-1 to TRBJ2-6, with a possible D match to TRBD1 (5 bases). This CDR3 comprises 17 residues. Trimming shortened V by 7 bases and J by 0 bases, and 17 bases separated the two germline ends. Germline CDR1 and CDR2: SGHRS and YFSETQ. Written as DNA, the CDR3 is TGCGCCAGCGCGCGCTGGGGCGGAACCTCTGGGGCCAACGTCCTGACTTTC. It codes for CASARWGGTSGANVLTF.

The rearrangement joins TRBV30 to TRBJ1-5; TRBD1 agrees at 8 bases. Trimming cost V 4 bases and J 6 bases; bases outside gene matches: 8. Germline-derived CDR1 and CDR2 are GTSNPN and SVGIG (reference sequence). There are 14 residues in the CDR3. The CDR3 sequence: CAWNRQGSPQPQHF. In DNA, the CDR3 is TGTGCCTGGAACCGACAGGGGAGCCCTCAGCCCCAGCATTTT.

V is TRBV28 and J is TRBJ1-1, with 10 bases that match TRBD1. The junction had 4 bases not matched to a gene; V was cut back by 6 bases and J by 3 bases. The length of the CDR3 is 14 residues. Germline loops: CDR1 MDHEN, CDR2 SYDVKM. The CDR3, as DNA: TGTGCCAGCAGATCCGGGACAGGGGACACTGAAGCTTTCTTT. As protein: CASRSGTGDTEAFF.

This chain connects TRBV2 to TRBJ1-1; a possible D gene is TRBD1 (5 bases). Looked up from germline, CDR1 is SNHLY and CDR2 is FYNNEI. V was shortened by 6 bases and J by 3 bases, with 8 bases between the two germline ends. CDR3 size: 12 residues. The CDR3 here is CASRGDDTEAFF. DNA of the CDR3: TGTGCCAGCAGAGGGGATGACACTGAAGCTTTCTTT.

The chain uses TRBV27 and TRBJ1-5, with D tentatively TRBD1 (5 bases). V was trimmed by 2 bases and J by 4 bases, leaving 9 bases between them. This CDR3 is built from 14 residues. Germline V gene sequence: CDR1 MNHEY, CDR2 SMNVEV (reference sequence). The CDR3: CASSLRSGNQPQHF. The CDR3 coding sequence is TGTGCCAGCAGTTTAAGGTCAGGGAATCAGCCCCAGCATTTT.

This chain connects TRBV5-1 to TRBJ2-3; D gene uncertain. CDR1 and CDR2 (germline): SGHRS, YFSETQ. The CDR3 totals 14 residues. V dropped 0 bases and J dropped 6 bases, with 11 bases sitting between them. The CDR3 region has the DNA TGCGCCAGCAGCTTGGGGGCGCCTTACGATACGCAGTATTTT. Protein: CASSLGAPYDTQYF.

This chain joins TRBV9 and TRBJ1-5, with 7 bases that match TRBD1. Germline loops: CDR1 SGDLS, CDR2 YYNGEE. CDR3 length: 13 residues. The V segment lost 3 bases and the J segment 5 bases; nucleotides outside the gene matches: 2. The CDR3 nucleotides read TGTGCCAGCAGCGGGGGACAGCATCAGCCCCAGCATTTT. Encoded protein: CASSGGQHQPQHF.

The V and J genes are TRBV11-3 and TRBJ2-5; TRBD2 matches at 9 bases. The J segment lost 5 bases and the V segment lost 8 bases, leaving 15 bases of the junction unmatched. There are 16 residues in the CDR3. CDR1 and CDR2 from the germline V gene are SGHNT and YENEEA. DNA of the CDR3: TGTGCCAGCTCGGGGGTAGCGGGAGTCGGGATCGAGACCCAGTACTTC. It translates to CASSGVAGVGIETQYF.

The table lists this clone with a few counts. CDR3 sequence: CASSQRGIGNTIYF. DNA of the CDR3: TGTGCCAGCAGCCAACGGGGGATCGGAAACACCATATATTTT. V and J are TRBV14 and TRBJ1-3, with D perhaps matching TRBD1 (5 bases). The V and J ends lost 2 bases and 4 bases respectively, with 9 bases between them. The CDR3 consists of 14 residues. Germline V lookup: CDR1 SGHDN, CDR2 FVKESK. Combining the CDR3 with reference TRBV14 and TRBJ1-3 gives the whole variable domain EAGVTQFPSHSVIEKGQTVTLRCDPISGHDNLYWYRRVMGKEIKFLLHFVKESKQDESGMPNNRFLAERTGGTYSTLKVQPAELEDSGVYFCASSQRGIGNTIYFGEGSWLTVV.

The J gene is TRBJ2-1, the V gene TRBV10-1; 7 nucleotides match TRBD1. Per the germline V gene, CDR1 is WNHNN and CDR2 is SYGVQD (reference sequence). V lost 4 bases and J lost 3; bases outside the gene matches: 9. CDR3 size: 16 residues. The CDR3 reads CASSATLGGDYNEQFF. In nucleotides, the CDR3 is TGCGCCAGCAGTGCCACCTTAGGGGGCGACTACAATGAGCAGTTCTTC.

The rearrangement links TRBV7-9 to TRBJ1-1, with D hard to call. CDR3 size: 13 residues. The V gene lost 2 bases and the J gene lost 0 bases, with 4 bases spanning the gap. Germline V lookup: CDR1 SEHNR, CDR2 FQNEAQ (reference sequence). The DNA of the CDR3 is TGTGCCAGCAGCTTATCTATGAACACTGAAGCTTTCTTT. Residues: CASSLSMNTEAFF.

The J gene is TRBJ2-2, the V gene TRBV2; weak D call: TRBD1 (6 bases). The CDR3 has 15 amino acids. Trimming shortened V by 6 bases and J by 0 bases, and 11 bases separated the two germline ends. The germline V gene has CDR1 SNHLY and CDR2 FYNNEI. The CDR3 DNA follows: TGTGCCAGCAGCCGACAGGAATCGAACACCGGGGAGCTGTTTTTT. Translation gives CASSRQESNTGELFF. Together with reference TRBV2 and TRBJ2-2, the CDR3 gives the full variable domain: EPEVTQTPSHQVTQMGQEVILRCVPISNHLYFYWYRQILGQKVEFLVSFYNNEISEKSEIFDDQFSVERPDGSNFTLKIRSTKLEDSAMYFCASSRQESNTGELFFGEGSRLTVL.

The chain carries TRBV2 and TRBJ2-7, with 7 positions matching TRBD2. V lost 5 bases to trimming and J lost 6 bases; unmatched junction nucleotides: 10. Per the germline V gene, CDR1 is SNHLY and CDR2 is FYNNEI. This CDR3 region has 14 residues. The CDR3 sequence is CASSLAAEGLEQYF. The CDR3 DNA reads TGTGCCAGCAGTCTAGCGGCGGAGGGGCTCGAGCAGTACTTC.

The chain carries TRBV15 and TRBJ2-3; maybe TRBD1 (5 bases). The CDR3 extends over 16 amino acids. Trimming pared 0 bases from V and 2 bases from J, leaving 12 bases between. CDR1 and CDR2 from the germline V gene are LNHNV and YYDKDF (reference sequence). The CDR3 is CATSREGDWNTDTQYF. CDR3 nucleotides: TGTGCCACCAGCAGAGAAGGGGATTGGAACACAGATACGCAGTATTTT. The variable domain in full, completed from reference TRBV15 and TRBJ2-3, reads DAMVIQNPRYQVTQFGKPVTLSCSQTLNHNVMYWYQQKSSQAPKLLFHYYDKDFNNEADTPDNFQSRRPNTSFCFLDIRSPGLGDTAMYLCATSREGDWNTDTQYFGPGTRLTVL.

The rearrangement links TRBV6-1 to TRBJ2-5; a possible D gene is TRBD2 (6 bases). The V end was cut by 4 bases, the J end by 4 bases, with 16 bases between. The germline gives CDR1 MNHNS, CDR2 SASEGT. The CDR3 extends over 15 amino acids. CDR3: CASSVKDAGSETQYF. DNA of the CDR3: TGTGCCAGCAGTGTAAAAGACGCGGGATCAGAGACCCAGTACTTC.

V gene TRBV5-4 combines with J gene TRBJ2-1, with a possible D match to TRBD2 (5 bases). Germline CDR1 reads SGHNT; CDR2 reads YYREEE (reference sequence). The CDR3 runs 15 residues. V was clipped by 5 bases and J by 0 bases, with 12 bases between them. This CDR3 is CASSTGINSYNEQFF. In DNA form, the CDR3 reads TGTGCCAGCAGTACCGGGATCAACTCCTACAATGAGCAGTTCTTC.

The CDR3 is CASSSGVGSYGYTF. The CDR3, as DNA: TGTGCCAGCAGCTCAGGGGTGGGGAGCTATGGCTACACCTTC. This chain joins TRBV11-2 and TRBJ1-2; maybe TRBD1 (6 bases). From germline, CDR1 is SGHAT and CDR2 FQNNGV. Trimming left V 4 bases short and J 4 bases short, with 13 bases between. The CDR3 loop spans 14 amino acids. Variable domain in full (rest from reference TRBV11-2 and TRBJ1-2): EAGVAQSPRYKIIEKRQSVAFWCNPISGHATLYWYQQILGQGPKLLIQFQNNGVVDDSQLPKDRFSAERLKGVDSTLKIQPAKLEDSAVYLCASSSGVGSYGYTFGSGTRLTVV.

The V gene is TRBV2, the J gene TRBJ2-7; D is perhaps TRBD1 (7 bases). The germline V and J ends were trimmed by 8 bases and 5 bases, with 16 bases remaining between them. Germline CDR1 reads SNHLY; CDR2 reads FYNNEI. This CDR3 is built from 13 residues. CDR3 sequence reads: CASGYQGGDEQYF. The CDR3 DNA follows: TGTGCCAGCGGCTATCAGGGGGGTGACGAGCAGTACTTC.

This rearrangement joins TRBV5-1 to TRBJ2-1, with D perhaps matching TRBD1 (6 bases). The CDR3 totals 15 residues. V was clipped by 1 base and J by 9 bases, with 17 bases between them. Germline V gene sequence: CDR1 SGHRS, CDR2 YFSETQ. CDR3 DNA: TGCGCCAGCAGCTTGTCGCAGGGGTTGATCGCTGAGCAGTTCTTC. Its protein is CASSLSQGLIAEQFF.

This sequence joins TRBV4-1 and TRBJ2-7; possible D gene TRBD2, 7 bases. The germline gives CDR1 MGHRA, CDR2 YSYEKL. This CDR3 has 16 residues. Trimming shortened V by 4 bases and J by 0 bases, and 16 bases separated the two germline ends. CDR3 nucleotide sequence: TGCGCCAGCAGCCCGAGGGGGGGCGGGAGCTCCTACGAGCAGTACTTC. Amino acid sequence: CASSPRGGGSSYEQYF.

CDR3 residues: CASSAQRAGQPQHF. The CDR3 DNA reads TGTGCCAGCAGTGCTCAGAGGGCGGGACAGCCCCAGCATTTT. The genes are TRBV2 and TRBJ1-5; unclear D gene. CDR3 length: 14 amino acids. V was shortened by 4 bases and J by 7 bases, with 14 bases between the two germline ends. CDR1 and CDR2 (germline): SNHLY, FYNNEI. The full variable domain, with the rest looked up from reference TRBV2 and TRBJ1-5, is EPEVTQTPSHQVTQMGQEVILRCVPISNHLYFYWYRQILGQKVEFLVSFYNNEISEKSEIFDDQFSVERPDGSNFTLKIRSTKLEDSAMYFCASSAQRAGQPQHFGDGTRLSIL.

J is TRBJ2-3 and V is TRBV4-1, with D tentatively TRBD2 (6 bases). This CDR3 is built from 16 residues. Trimming left V 4 bases short and J 0 bases short, with 14 bases between. CDR1 is MGHRA, CDR2 YSYEKL, per germline. The CDR3 loop is CASSRVRGTSTDTQYF. CDR3 nucleotide sequence: TGCGCCAGCAGCCGAGTCCGGGGGACTAGCACAGATACGCAGTATTTT.

This chain joins TRBV10-1 and TRBJ2-2; 12 bases are a match to TRBD2. J gave up 6 bases and V 6 bases, and 5 bases lay outside the gene matches. The CDR3 length is 15 residues. Germline V lookup: CDR1 WNHNN, CDR2 SYGVQD (reference sequence). CDR3 sequence: CASSPRLAGAGELFF. CDR3 nucleotide sequence: TGCGCCAGCAGCCCCAGACTAGCGGGAGCCGGGGAGCTGTTTTTT.